This passage covers 14 T cell receptor beta chains from one sample sequenced in a study of blood T cell repertoires in COVID-19. Produced via immunoSEQ multiplex PCR; TCRdb's table is partial and in-frame only. The sample has a few hundred thousand clones, approximately 83% seen once; the top ten hold about 1.9%. The source material was PBMCs or T cells enriched from blood (not recorded which). Receptor source: a woman in her forties or fifties who had recovered from COVID-19.

The chain combines TRBV7-9 with TRBJ2-1; the D gene is possibly TRBD2 (5 bases). Germline values: CDR1 SEHNR, CDR2 FQNEAQ (reference sequence). Trimming shortened V by 5 bases and J by 10 bases, and 15 bases separated the two germline ends. This CDR3 is 13 amino acids long. The CDR3 DNA reads TGTGCCAGCAGCGCGAACCCACCGGGGGAGCAGTTCTTC. Amino acid sequence: CASSANPPGEQFF.

This sequence joins TRBV27 and TRBJ2-7, with 8 bases that match TRBD1. This CDR3 spans 16 amino acids. Per the germline V gene, CDR1 is MNHEY and CDR2 is SMNVEV (reference sequence). V shed 4 bases and J 0 bases; nucleotides not matched to a gene: 8. CDR3 amino acids: CASSSSGQGFSYEQYF. CDR3 nucleotides: TGTGCCAGCAGTTCCTCCGGACAGGGCTTCTCCTACGAGCAGTACTTC.

V usage is TRBV7-2 and J usage is TRBJ2-6; TRBD1 agrees at 9 bases. Germline CDR1 is SGHTA and CDR2 is FQGNSA. CDR3 length equals 15 residues. Trimming at V came to 11 bases and at J to 0 bases, leaving 5 bases not matched to a gene. The CDR3 bases are TGTGCCTCCGGGACAGGGAGCTCTGGGGCCAACGTCCTGACTTTC. Translating gives CASGTGSSGANVLTF.

The chain couples TRBV19 to TRBJ1-2, with D maybe TRBD1 (5 bases). Trimming removed 6 bases from V and 2 bases from J, with 10 bases in between. This CDR3 contains 13 residues. Germline CDR1 is LNHDA and CDR2 is SQIVND (reference sequence). CDR3 sequence (DNA): TGTGCCAGTAGAGGGCAGGGCAACTATGGCTACACCTTC. It specifies CASRGQGNYGYTF.

This clone was recorded only once. This sequence joins TRBV19 and TRBJ1-3, with unresolved D. Trimming shortened V by 3 bases and J by 0 bases, and 12 bases separated the two germline ends. The CDR3 covers 16 residues. Germline loops: CDR1 LNHDA, CDR2 SQIVND (reference sequence). In DNA form, the CDR3 reads TGTGCCAGTAGTATTCGCCTGGGCAACTCTGGAAACACCATATATTTT. Residues: CASSIRLGNSGNTIYF.

This clone was recorded only once. A junction end diverges from the germline sequence, so it may reflect a read error. The same CDR3 can be traced to other DNA sequences in this sample. The chain employs TRBV9 and TRBJ2-2, with 16 nucleotides matching TRBD2. This CDR3 contains 18 residues. Germline assignment: CDR1 SGDLS and CDR2 YYNGEE. As DNA, the CDR3 is TGTGCCAGCAGCCCCCCGGGACTAGCGGGAGGGGACACCGGGGAACTGTTTTTT. Its protein product is CASSPPGLAGGDTGELFF.

The chain is built from TRBV6-1 and TRBJ1-2; TRBD1 is a possible D gene (5 bases). Germline CDR1 is MNHNS and CDR2 is SASEGT. The V and J ends lost 1 base and 10 bases respectively, with 16 bases between them. The CDR3 is made up of 14 amino acids. CDR3 sequence (DNA): TGTGCCAGCAGTGAAGGGGTAGGGGTGTCTTCCTACACCTTC. Translation gives CASSEGVGVSSYTF.

V and J are TRBV5-1 and TRBJ2-7; TRBD2 might be the D (6 bases). Germline CDR1 and CDR2: SGHRS and YFSETQ. Trimming cost V 1 base and J 0 bases, with 11 bases left between them. The CDR3 has 15 amino acids. CDR3 nucleotide sequence: TGCGCCAGCAGCTTGTTCGGGGGTAGCTCCTACGAGCAGTACTTC. Protein: CASSLFGGSSYEQYF.

This rearrangement joins TRBV10-3 to TRBJ2-1; TRBD2 matches 7 bases. The V gene end was trimmed by 8 bases and the J gene end by 4 bases; junction bases not matched to a gene: 8. Germline values: CDR1 ENHRY, CDR2 SYGVKD. This CDR3 spans 14 amino acids. The CDR3 nucleotides are TGTGCCATCGAGGCCGGGACTAAGTACAATGAGCAGTTCTTC. Protein: CAIEAGTKYNEQFF.

The rearrangement links TRBV24-1 to TRBJ2-3, with 11 bases identical to TRBD1. The CDR3 covers 16 residues. With V trimmed by 5 bases and J by 5 bases, 8 bases remained unmatched. From germline, CDR1 is KGHDR and CDR2 SFDVKD. The CDR3 sequence: CATSGGQGAFGDTQYF. In DNA form, the CDR3 reads TGTGCCACCAGTGGTGGACAGGGGGCCTTCGGAGATACGCAGTATTTT.

This clone has only a few counts. The rearrangement links TRBV27 to TRBJ2-2; possibly TRBD1 for D (6 bases). With 5 bases removed from V and 3 bases from J, the gap between germline ends came to 10 bases. Germline CDR1 MNHEY, CDR2 SMNVEV (reference sequence). This CDR3 comprises 14 residues. In nucleotides, the CDR3 is TGTGCCAGCAGTGCCAACAGGGACACCGGGGAGCTGTTTTTT. Encoded protein: CASSANRDTGELFF.

The chain couples TRBV3-1 (or the pseudogene TRBV3-2) to TRBJ2-7; 9 bases line up with TRBD2. The V gene end was trimmed by 1 base and the J gene end by 4 bases; junction bases not matched to a gene: 5. Germline-derived CDR1 and CDR2 are LGHDT and YNNKEL (reference sequence). The CDR3 spans 15 residues. CDR3 sequence (DNA): TGTGCCAGCAGCCAAGGGTGGACTAGCGTTTACGAGCAGTACTTC. Translating it yields CASSQGWTSVYEQYF.

The V and J genes are TRBV29-1 and TRBJ2-2; perhaps TRBD2 as D (7 bases). This CDR3 is 13 amino acids long. Germline loops: CDR1 SQVTM, CDR2 ANQGSEA. The V and J ends lost 5 bases and 2 bases respectively, with 9 bases between them. In DNA, the CDR3 is TGCAGCGTTCGGGGGGCCAACACCGGGGAGCTGTTTTTT. Amino acids: CSVRGANTGELFF.

V is TRBV5-1 and J is TRBJ1-6; perhaps TRBD1 as D (6 bases). CDR3 size: 15 residues. The V end lost 0 bases, the J end lost 6 bases, and 10 bases lay between the germline ends. The V gene's germline CDR1 is SGHRS and CDR2 YFSETQ. The CDR3, as DNA: TGCGCCAGCAGCTTGGAAACAGGGTTTAATTCACCCCTCCACTTT. This translates into CASSLETGFNSPLHF.